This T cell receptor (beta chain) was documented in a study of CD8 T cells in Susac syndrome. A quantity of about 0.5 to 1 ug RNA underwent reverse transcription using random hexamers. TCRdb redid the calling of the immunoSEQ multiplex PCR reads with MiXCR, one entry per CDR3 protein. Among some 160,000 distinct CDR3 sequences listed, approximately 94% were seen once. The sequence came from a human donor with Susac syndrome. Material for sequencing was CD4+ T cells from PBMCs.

Here the CDR3 reads CSAMTGGDIQYF. CDR3 nucleotides: TGCAGTGCCATGACAGGGGGGGACATTCAGTACTTC. This chain joins TRBV20-1 and TRBJ2-4; the match to TRBD1 covers 9 bases. Germline loops: CDR1 DFQATT, CDR2 SNEGSKA (reference sequence). This CDR3 is built from 12 residues. V was clipped by 6 bases and J by 8 bases; unmatched bases: 5.